The sequence of this T cell receptor beta chain was determined in a study of blood T cell repertoires in COVID-19. Study summary: Sources were T cells, B-cell-depleted T cells, or PBMCs; the material itself was cDNA or gDNA.

V was shortened by 3 bases and J by 5 bases, with 12 bases between the two germline ends. The length of the CDR3 is 14 residues. In germline, CDR1 is LNHDA, CDR2 SQIVND (reference sequence). TCRdb's copy holds only in-frame clones and misses some; the assay was immunoSEQ multiplex PCR. The table records 200,000 or so clones, about four fifths of them present only once. This study enrolled people aged 18 to 89 from roughly 24 US geographic areas. Two negative PCRs, clearance, or symptom resolution characterized the recovered Cohort 3 donors. Sequencing was carried out using PBMCs or T cells enriched from blood (not recorded which). The rearrangement links TRBV19 to TRBJ2-3; tentative D call: TRBD1 (6 bases). This TCR was sampled from a middle-aged man who had recovered from COVID-19. In DNA, the CDR3 is TGTGCCAGTAGTATCGTACAGGGAATAGATACGCAGTATTTT. Amino acid sequence: CASSIVQGIDTQYF.